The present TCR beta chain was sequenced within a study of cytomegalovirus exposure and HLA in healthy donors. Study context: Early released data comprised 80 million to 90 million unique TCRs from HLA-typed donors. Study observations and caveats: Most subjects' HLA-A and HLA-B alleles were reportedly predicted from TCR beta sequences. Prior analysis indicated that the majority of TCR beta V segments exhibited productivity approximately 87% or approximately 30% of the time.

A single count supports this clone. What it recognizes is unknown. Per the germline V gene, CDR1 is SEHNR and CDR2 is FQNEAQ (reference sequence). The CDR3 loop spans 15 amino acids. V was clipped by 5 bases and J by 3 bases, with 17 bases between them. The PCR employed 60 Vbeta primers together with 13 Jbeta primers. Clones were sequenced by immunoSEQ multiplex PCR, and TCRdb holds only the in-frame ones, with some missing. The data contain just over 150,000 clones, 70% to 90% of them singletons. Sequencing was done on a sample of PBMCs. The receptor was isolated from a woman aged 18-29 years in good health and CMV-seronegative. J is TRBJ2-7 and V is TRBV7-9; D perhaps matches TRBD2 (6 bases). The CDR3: CASSPAGGYLYEQYF. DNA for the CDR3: TGTGCCAGCAGCCCGGCCGGGGGTTATCTCTACGAGCAGTACTTC.